This T cell receptor (beta chain) stems from a study of OX40 agonist ivuxolimab in advanced cancers. As for the study in general: Subjects had a mean age of around 60 years, with a range of 23 to 79; roughly 80% were male.

Study-wide results and limits: Patients who responded partially at 0.1-3.0 mg/kg showed clonal expansion ranking among the lowest. CD4+ and CD8+ blood T cells expanded clonally by week 6 at 0.1 to 3.0 mg/kg.

In regard to this clone: The antigen is unknown.

Profiling relied on immunoSEQ multiplex PCR, and the TCRdb table lists in-frame clones only, not all of them. The data hold tens of thousands of clones, with 80% to 85% observed a single time. Baseline, cycle 4 day 1, and cycle 7 day 1 were the blood sampling points. The sequencing used CD4+ or CD8+ T cells sorted from blood, collected in a trial of the OX40 agonist ivuxolimab. This TCR derives from an adult with an advanced solid tumor such as melanoma, head and neck, liver or kidney cancer.

The CDR3: CASSGTADEQYF. For the CDR3, the DNA is TGTGCCAGCAGCGGGACCGCCGACGAGCAGTACTTC. The chain carries TRBV2 and TRBJ2-7; D possibly uses TRBD1 or TRBD2 (5 bases each). CDR1 is SNHLY and CDR2 is FYNNEI in the germline V gene. This CDR3 has 12 amino acids. Trimming pared 6 bases from V and 5 bases from J, leaving 11 bases between.